This T cell receptor (beta chain) originates from a study of blood T cell repertoires in COVID-19 (dated by TCRdb to about 2020). With regard to the full study: Samples covering the acute and convalescent phases of COVID-19 were provided by collaborators in the United States, Italy and Spain. The prospective study material was composed of cDNA or gDNA derived from T cells, B-cell-depleted T cells, or PBMCs. Deeply sampled blood TCRbeta repertoires from subjects exposed to, actively infected with, or recovered from COVID-19 were included in the dataset. The repertoires were released in a freely available public database intended as a resource for research on the immune response to SARS-CoV-2. Samples came from the ongoing ImmuneRACE study (first 160 participants) plus 1,254 subjects from 6 global collaborators. A de-identified subject ID, COVID-19 status, age in years and sex were almost always included in the sample metadata. Where HLA class I and class II types were available, the types were taken from metadata supplied by the sample provider, not from assay-based typing. Results the study describes overall, beyond this receptor: The amount of clinical and demographic metadata varied by source and participant and was provided uncurated.

Samples from volunteer blood donors who had recovered from COVID-19 were contributed by a second Seattle source. Whole blood was collected in K2EDTA tubes by collaborating institutions according to the institutions' own protocols. Collaborator samples were shipped for TCRbeta analysis as frozen whole blood, isolated PBMCs, or DNA extracted from either sample type. Inclusive of the bounding cysteine and phenylalanine, the CDR3 is 10 residues long. Only the CDR3 portion is preserved as DNA: 30 bases, with reading frame beginning at the first base. The germline V gene encodes CDR1 DFQATT and CDR2 SNEGSKA (reference sequence). Trimming at the junction amounts to 6 bases on V and 5 bases on J, and the germline ends lie 5 bases apart. TCRbeta CDR3 regions were amplified from genomic DNA using the immunoSEQ Assay, a bias-controlled multiplex PCR. The study's own analysis went as follows. Within the assay, amplification of reference gene primers was used to estimate how many nucleated cells each sample contained. To quantify the absolute abundance of each unique TCRbeta CDR3 rearrangement, sequence reads were collapsed and filtered. For each sample, productive Simpson clonality was calculated as the square root of Simpson's diversity index across productive rearrangements. Imported from immuneACCESS, the table was reduced by TCRdb to in-frame sequences with V and J called. These copies leave out some clones; in studies compared against another copy, an unresolved V gene accounts for under half, and the cause of the remainder is not known. V, J and clone size reflect that table, while D and trimming were determined from the DNA. The sample profile shows 200,000 to 250,000 clones; around 90% of them were found once. 5.5% to 8% of the sample goes to the ten largest clones.

To note about this clone: The antigen this receptor binds is unknown. Per-base quality was not reported, and no clone a single base away is much larger than it.

The clonotype comes from a man between 60 and 75 years old who had recovered from COVID-19. The V gene is TRBV20-1 and the J gene is TRBJ2-1; D gene: possibly TRBD1, on 5 matching bases. The material sequenced was peripheral blood. The CDR3 reads CSAQDNEQFF. The base sequence is TGCAGTGCACAGGACAATGAGCAGTTCTTC.